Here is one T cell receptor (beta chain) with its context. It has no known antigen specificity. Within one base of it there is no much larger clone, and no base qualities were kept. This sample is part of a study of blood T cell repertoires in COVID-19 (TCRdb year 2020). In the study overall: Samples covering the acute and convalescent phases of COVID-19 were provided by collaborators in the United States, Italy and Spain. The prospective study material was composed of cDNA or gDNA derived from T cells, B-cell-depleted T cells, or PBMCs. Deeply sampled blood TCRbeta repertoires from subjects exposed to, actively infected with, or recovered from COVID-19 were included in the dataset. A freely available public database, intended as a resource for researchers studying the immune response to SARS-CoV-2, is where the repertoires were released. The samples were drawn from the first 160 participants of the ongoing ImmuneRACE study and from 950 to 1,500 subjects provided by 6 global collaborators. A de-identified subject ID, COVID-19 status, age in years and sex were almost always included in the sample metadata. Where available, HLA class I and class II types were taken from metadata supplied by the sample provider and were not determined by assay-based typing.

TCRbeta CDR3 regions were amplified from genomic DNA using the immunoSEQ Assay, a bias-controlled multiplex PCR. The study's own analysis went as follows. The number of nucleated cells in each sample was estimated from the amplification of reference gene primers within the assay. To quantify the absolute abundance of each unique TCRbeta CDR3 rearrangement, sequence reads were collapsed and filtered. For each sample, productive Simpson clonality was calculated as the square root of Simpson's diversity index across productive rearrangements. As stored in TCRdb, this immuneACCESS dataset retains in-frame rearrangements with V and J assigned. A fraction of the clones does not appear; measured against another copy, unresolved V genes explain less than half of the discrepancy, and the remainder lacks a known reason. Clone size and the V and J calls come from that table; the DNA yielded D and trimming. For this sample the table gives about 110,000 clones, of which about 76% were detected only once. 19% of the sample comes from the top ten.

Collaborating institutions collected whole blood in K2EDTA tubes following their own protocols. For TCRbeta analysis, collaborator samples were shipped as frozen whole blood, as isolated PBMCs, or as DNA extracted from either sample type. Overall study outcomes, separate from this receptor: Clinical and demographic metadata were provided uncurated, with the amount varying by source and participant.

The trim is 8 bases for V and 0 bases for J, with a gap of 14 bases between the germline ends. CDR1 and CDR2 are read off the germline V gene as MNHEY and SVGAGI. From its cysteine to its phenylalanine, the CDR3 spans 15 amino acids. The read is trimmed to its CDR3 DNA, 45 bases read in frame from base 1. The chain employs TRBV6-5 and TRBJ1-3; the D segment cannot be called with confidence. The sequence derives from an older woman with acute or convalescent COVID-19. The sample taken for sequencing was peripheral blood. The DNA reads TGTGCCAGCGACAACAGTCTTCACTCTGGAAACACCATATATTTT. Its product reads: CASDNSLHSGNTIYF.